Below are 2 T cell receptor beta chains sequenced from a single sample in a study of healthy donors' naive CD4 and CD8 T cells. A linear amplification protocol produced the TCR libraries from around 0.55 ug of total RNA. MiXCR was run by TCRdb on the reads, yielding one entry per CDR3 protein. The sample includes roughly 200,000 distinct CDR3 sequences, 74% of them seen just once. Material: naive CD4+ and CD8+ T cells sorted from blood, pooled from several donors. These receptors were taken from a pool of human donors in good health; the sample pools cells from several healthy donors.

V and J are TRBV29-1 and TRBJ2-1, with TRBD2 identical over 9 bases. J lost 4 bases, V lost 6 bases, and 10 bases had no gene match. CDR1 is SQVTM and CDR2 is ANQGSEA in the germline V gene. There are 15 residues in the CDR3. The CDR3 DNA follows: TGCAGCGTAGTTAGGACTAGCGCTATTTACAATGAGCAGTTCTTC. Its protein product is CSVVRTSAIYNEQFF.

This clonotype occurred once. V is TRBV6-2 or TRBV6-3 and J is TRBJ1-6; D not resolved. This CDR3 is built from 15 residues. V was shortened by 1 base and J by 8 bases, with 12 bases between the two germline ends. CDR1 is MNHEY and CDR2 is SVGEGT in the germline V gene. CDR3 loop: CASSYWNRQDSPLHF. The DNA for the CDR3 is TGTGCCAGCAGTTACTGGAATCGGCAGGATTCACCCCTCCACTTT.